What follows describes a single T cell receptor beta chain. Antigen specificity is unknown. Blood specimens came from baseline, cycle 4 day 1, and cycle 7 day 1. The CDR3 has 14 amino acids. CDR1 and CDR2 (germline): MNHNY, SVGAGI (reference sequence). V shed 6 bases, J shed 10 bases, and the junction held 13 bases outside the gene matches. This record belongs to a study of OX40 agonist ivuxolimab in advanced cancers. Study at large: Partial responses were achieved by three patients, one with hepatocellular carcinoma and two with cutaneous melanoma.

General study points: No determination was made of the antigen specificity of the expanded peripheral T cells. Dose levels from 0.1 to 3.0 mg/kg saw CD4+ and CD8+ blood T cells expand clonally by week 6.

This table comes from immunoSEQ multiplex PCR, and its TCRdb copy is limited to in-frame clones, with some not included. The sample records about 61,000 clones, just under 90% being singletons. The source is an adult with an advanced solid tumor such as melanoma, head and neck, liver or kidney cancer. The V call is TRBV6-6, the J call TRBJ1-1; TRBD1 agrees at 8 bases. The sequencing used CD4+ or CD8+ T cells sorted from blood, collected in a trial of the OX40 agonist ivuxolimab. The CDR3 coding sequence is TGTGCCAGCAGCCAAGGACAGGGAGTCCTTCGAGCTTTCTTT. The encoded protein is CASSQGQGVLRAFF.